One and the same sample provided the 5 T cell receptor beta chains below, sequenced in a study of cytomegalovirus exposure and HLA in healthy donors. 60 Vbeta and 13 Jbeta primers were used in PCR. Profiled with immunoSEQ multiplex PCR; TCRdb holds only in-frame clones, not every one. The table records 90,000 to 120,000 clones, approximately 82% of them present only once. The sequencing sample was made of PBMCs. These receptors were obtained from a woman aged 18-29 years in good health and CMV-seronegative.

V gene TRBV11-3 combines with J gene TRBJ2-1; D not certain. Germline values: CDR1 SGHNT, CDR2 YENEEA. V lost 0 bases and J 6 bases, leaving 12 bases between the germline ends. This CDR3 has 15 amino acids. The CDR3 sequence: CASSLDRGSSNEQFF. The CDR3 coding sequence is TGTGCCAGCAGCTTAGATCGTGGTAGCAGCAATGAGCAGTTCTTC.

This clone occurred a few times. The chain has TRBV19 and TRBJ1-1, with D unresolved. Per the germline V gene, CDR1 is LNHDA and CDR2 is SQIVND (reference sequence). This CDR3 is 13 amino acids long. The V end lost 4 bases, the J end lost 3 bases, and 9 bases lay between the germline ends. DNA for the CDR3: TGTGCCAGTAGTAGGGAGAGGCACACTGAAGCTTTCTTT. Amino acid sequence: CASSRERHTEAFF. Combining the CDR3 with reference TRBV19 and TRBJ1-1 gives the whole variable domain DGGITQSPKYLFRKEGQNVTLSCEQNLNHDAMYWYRQDPGQGLRLIYYSQIVNDFQKGDIAEGYSVSREKKESFPLTVTSAQKNPTAFYLCASSRERHTEAFFGQGTRLTVV.

This clone was recorded only once. This chain links TRBV7-2 with TRBJ2-7, with a weak D call TRBD2 (5 bases). Germline V lookup: CDR1 SGHTA, CDR2 FQGNSA. V gave up 7 bases and J gave up 2 bases, with 12 bases separating them. The CDR3 consists of 13 residues. CDR3 sequence: CASNIKRTYEQYF. The CDR3 region has the DNA TGTGCCAGCAATATCAAGCGGACCTACGAGCAGTACTTC. Filled out from reference TRBV7-2 and TRBJ2-7, the complete variable domain reads GAGVSQSPSNKVTEKGKDVELRCDPISGHTALYWYRQSLGQGLEFLIYFQGNSAPDKSGLPSDRFSAERTGGSVSTLTIQRTQQEDSAVYLCASNIKRTYEQYFGPGTRLTVT.

This chain links TRBV9 with TRBJ2-6; weak D call: TRBD1 (6 bases). Germline values: CDR1 SGDLS, CDR2 YYNGEE. V dropped 0 bases and J dropped 2 bases, with 12 bases sitting between them. The CDR3 length is 17 residues. CDR3 in amino acids: CASSVESGATGANVLTF. For the CDR3, the DNA is TGTGCCAGCAGCGTAGAATCAGGGGCGACTGGGGCCAACGTCCTGACTTTC.

The rearrangement uses TRBV30 and TRBJ1-6; 8 bases agree with TRBD1. This CDR3 has 15 residues. Germline CDR1 is GTSNPN and CDR2 is SVGIG (reference sequence). V was clipped by 0 bases and J by 9 bases; unmatched bases: 7. Written as DNA, the CDR3 is TGTGCCTGGAGTGTACTACAGGGGGATGGTTCACCCCTCCACTTT. Translated, it gives CAWSVLQGDGSPLHF.